This T cell receptor (beta chain) was profiled in a study of T-cell memory formation after mild COVID-19. Study summary: Among the donors, TCR clusters were largely specific to each donor. Study results and caveats: For second-wave clones that peaked at day 37, SARS-CoV-2 specificity went unverified. Contracting clones from day 15 to 85 had balanced CD4/CD8; later expanders favoured CD4+.

As to this clonotype: The antigen remains unidentified.

TCRdb independently ran MiXCR on the 5' RACE reads; one entry per CDR3 protein. The repertoire holds about 170,000 distinct CDR3 sequences, with around 13% as singletons. This TCR derives from a man in his late teens or twenties who had mild COVID-19 (a few samples of this study predate the infection). Cell type and time point are not known. The specimen was PBMCs or a T cell subset sorted from them (not recorded which).

In DNA form, the CDR3 reads TGTGCCAGCAGCTTGGGTGTGATCTCTGGGGCCAACGTCCTGACTTTC. Translation gives CASSLGVISGANVLTF. The chain is built from TRBV11-3 and TRBJ2-6; no clear D. Per the germline V gene, CDR1 is SGHNT and CDR2 is YENEEA. Trimming took off 3 bases at V and 0 bases at J, with 9 bases between the two ends. This CDR3 has 16 residues.